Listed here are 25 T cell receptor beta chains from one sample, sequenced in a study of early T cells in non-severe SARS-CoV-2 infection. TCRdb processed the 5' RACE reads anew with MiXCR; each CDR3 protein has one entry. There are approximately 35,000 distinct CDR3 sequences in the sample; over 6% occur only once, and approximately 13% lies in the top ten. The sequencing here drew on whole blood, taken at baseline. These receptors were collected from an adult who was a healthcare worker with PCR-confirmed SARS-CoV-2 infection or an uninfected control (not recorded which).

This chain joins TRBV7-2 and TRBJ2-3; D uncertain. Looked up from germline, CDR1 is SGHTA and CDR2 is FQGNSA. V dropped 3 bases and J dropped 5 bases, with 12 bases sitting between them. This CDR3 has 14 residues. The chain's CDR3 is CASSFRTKLDTQYF. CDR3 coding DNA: TGTGCCAGCAGCTTCCGAACAAAACTAGATACGCAGTATTTT.

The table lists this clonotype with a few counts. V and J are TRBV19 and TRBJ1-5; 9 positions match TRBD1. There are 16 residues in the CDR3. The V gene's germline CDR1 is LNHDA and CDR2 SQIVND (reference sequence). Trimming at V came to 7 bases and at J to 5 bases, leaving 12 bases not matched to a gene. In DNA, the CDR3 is TGTGCCAGTACCCCCTGGGACAGGGTAGGCTATCAGCCCCAGCATTTT. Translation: CASTPWDRVGYQPQHF.

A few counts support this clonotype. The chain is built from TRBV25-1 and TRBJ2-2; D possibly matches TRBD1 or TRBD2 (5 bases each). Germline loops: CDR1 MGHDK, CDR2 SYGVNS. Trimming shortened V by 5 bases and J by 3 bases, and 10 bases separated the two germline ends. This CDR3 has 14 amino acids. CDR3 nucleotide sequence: TGTGCCAGCAGTTGGGGGACCCACACCGGGGAGCTGTTTTTT. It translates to CASSWGTHTGELFF.

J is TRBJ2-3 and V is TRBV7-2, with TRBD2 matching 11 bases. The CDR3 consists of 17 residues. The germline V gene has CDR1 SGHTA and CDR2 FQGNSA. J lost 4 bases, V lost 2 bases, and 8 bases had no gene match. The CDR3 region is CASSLQSSGRAADTQYF. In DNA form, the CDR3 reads TGTGCCAGCAGCTTACAGAGTAGCGGGAGGGCCGCAGATACGCAGTATTTT.

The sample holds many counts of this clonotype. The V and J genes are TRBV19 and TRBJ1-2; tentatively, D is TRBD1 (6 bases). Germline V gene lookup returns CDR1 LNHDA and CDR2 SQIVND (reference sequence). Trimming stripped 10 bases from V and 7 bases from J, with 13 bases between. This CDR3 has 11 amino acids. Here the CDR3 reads CATSSGAGYTF. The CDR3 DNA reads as TGTGCCACATCCTCAGGGGCTGGCTACACCTTC.

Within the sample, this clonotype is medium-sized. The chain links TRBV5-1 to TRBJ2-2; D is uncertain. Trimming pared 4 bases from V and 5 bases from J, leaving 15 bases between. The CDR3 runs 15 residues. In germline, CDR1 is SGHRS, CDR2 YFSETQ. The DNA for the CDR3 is TGCGCCAGCAGCCCCCGGACCCAAGATACCGGGGAGCTGTTTTTT. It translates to CASSPRTQDTGELFF.

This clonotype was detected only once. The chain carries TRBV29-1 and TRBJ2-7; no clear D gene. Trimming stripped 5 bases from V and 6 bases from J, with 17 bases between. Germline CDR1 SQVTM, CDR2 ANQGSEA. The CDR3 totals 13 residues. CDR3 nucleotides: TGCAGCGTTACACCCGGGCAGGTAGGCGAGCAGTACTTC. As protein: CSVTPGQVGEQYF.

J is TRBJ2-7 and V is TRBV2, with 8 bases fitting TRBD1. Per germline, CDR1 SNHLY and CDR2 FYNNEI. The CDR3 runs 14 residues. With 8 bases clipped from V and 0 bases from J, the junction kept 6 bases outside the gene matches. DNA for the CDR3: TGTGCCAGCCTAGGGACAGGCAGCTCCTACGAGCAGTACTTC. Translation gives CASLGTGSSYEQYF.

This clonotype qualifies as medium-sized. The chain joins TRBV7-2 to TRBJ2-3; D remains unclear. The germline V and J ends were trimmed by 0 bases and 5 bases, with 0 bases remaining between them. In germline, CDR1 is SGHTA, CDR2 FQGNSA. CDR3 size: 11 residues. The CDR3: CASSLADTQYF. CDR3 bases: TGTGCCAGCAGCTTAGCAGATACGCAGTATTTT.

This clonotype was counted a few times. The CDR3, as DNA: TGCAGTGCTAACTCTGCCGGGGGCACAGATACGCAGTATTTT. Translating gives CSANSAGGTDTQYF. The chain employs TRBV20-1 and TRBJ2-3; D might be TRBD2 (5 bases). The CDR3 spans 14 residues. V was cut by 4 bases and J by 1 base, with 12 bases left in between. Per the germline V gene, CDR1 is DFQATT and CDR2 is SNEGSKA (reference sequence).

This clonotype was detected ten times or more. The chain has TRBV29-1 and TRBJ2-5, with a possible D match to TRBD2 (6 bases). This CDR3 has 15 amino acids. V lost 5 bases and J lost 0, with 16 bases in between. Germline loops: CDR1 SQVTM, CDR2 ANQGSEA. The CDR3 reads CSVLPSGDYQETQYF. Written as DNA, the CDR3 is TGCAGCGTTCTCCCTTCGGGGGACTACCAAGAGACCCAGTACTTC. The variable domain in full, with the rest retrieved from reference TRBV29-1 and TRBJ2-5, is SAVISQKPSRDICQRGTSLTIQCQVDSQVTMMFWYRQQPGQSLTLIATANQGSEATYESGFVIDKFPISRPNLTFSTLTVSNMSPEDSSIYLCSVLPSGDYQETQYFGPGTRLLVL.

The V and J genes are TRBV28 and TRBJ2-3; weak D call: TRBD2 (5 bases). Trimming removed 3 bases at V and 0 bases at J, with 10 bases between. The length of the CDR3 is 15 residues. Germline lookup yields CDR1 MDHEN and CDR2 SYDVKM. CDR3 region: CASSFSDSSTDTQYF. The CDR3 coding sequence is TGTGCCAGCAGTTTTAGCGACTCTAGCACAGATACGCAGTATTTT.

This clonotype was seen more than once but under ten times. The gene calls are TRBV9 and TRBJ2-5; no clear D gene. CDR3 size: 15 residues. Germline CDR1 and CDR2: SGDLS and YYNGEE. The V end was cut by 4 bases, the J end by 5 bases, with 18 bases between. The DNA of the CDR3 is TGTGCCAGCAGCCCGGCGGTCCAAACGGTGGAGACCCAGTACTTC. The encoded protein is CASSPAVQTVETQYF.

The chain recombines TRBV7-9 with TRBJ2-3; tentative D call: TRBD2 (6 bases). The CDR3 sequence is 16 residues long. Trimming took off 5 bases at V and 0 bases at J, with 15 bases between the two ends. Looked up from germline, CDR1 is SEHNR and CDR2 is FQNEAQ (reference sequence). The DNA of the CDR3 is TGTGCCAGCAGCCCGCGGGGTACCCGAAGCACAGATACGCAGTATTTT. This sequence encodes CASSPRGTRSTDTQYF.

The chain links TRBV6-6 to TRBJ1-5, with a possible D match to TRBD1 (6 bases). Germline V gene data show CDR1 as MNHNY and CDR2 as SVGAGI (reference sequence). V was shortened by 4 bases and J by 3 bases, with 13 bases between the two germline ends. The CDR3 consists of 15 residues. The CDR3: CASSFRRGANQPQHF. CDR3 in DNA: TGTGCCAGCAGTTTCCGAAGGGGGGCCAATCAGCCCCAGCATTTT.

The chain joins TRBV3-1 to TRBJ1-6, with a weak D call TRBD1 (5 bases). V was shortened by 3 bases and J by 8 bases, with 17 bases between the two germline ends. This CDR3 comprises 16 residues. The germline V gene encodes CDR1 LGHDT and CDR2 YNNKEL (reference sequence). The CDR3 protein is CASSHVMGGDDSPLHF. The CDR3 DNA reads TGTGCCAGCAGCCACGTGATGGGAGGGGATGATTCACCCCTCCACTTT. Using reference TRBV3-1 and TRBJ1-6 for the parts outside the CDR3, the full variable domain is DTAVSQTPKYLVTQMGNDKSIKCEQNLGHDTMYWYKQDSKKFLKIMFSYNNKELIINETVPNRFSPKSPDKAHLNLHINSLELGDSAVYFCASSHVMGGDDSPLHFGNGTRLTVT.

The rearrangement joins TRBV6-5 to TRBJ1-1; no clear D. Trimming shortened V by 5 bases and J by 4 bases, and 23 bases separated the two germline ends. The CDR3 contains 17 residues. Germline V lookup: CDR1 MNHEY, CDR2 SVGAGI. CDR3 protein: CASSRIPPTADGTEAFF. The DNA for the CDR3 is TGTGCCAGCAGTCGTATTCCTCCGACCGCGGACGGCACTGAAGCTTTCTTT.

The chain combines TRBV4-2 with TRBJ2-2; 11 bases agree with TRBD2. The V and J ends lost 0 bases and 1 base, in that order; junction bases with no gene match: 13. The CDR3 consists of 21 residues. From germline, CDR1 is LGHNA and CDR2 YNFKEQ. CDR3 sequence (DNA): TGTGCCAGCAGCCAAGAGAAGGGATACTCTACTAGCGGGAGGAACACCGGGGAGCTGTTTTTT. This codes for CASSQEKGYSTSGRNTGELFF.

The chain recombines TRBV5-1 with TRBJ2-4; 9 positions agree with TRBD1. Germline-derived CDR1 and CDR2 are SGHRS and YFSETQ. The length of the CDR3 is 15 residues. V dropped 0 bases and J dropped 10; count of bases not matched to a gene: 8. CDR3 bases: TGCGCCAGCAGCTTGGCTCGGGACAGGGCCCAAATTCAGTACTTC. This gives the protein CASSLARDRAQIQYF.

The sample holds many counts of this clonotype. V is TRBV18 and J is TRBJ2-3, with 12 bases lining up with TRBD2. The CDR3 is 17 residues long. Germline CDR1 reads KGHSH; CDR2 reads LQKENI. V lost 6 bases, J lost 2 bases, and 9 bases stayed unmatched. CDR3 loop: CASSPTRTSGITDTQYF. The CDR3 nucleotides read TGTGCCAGCTCCCCTACGAGGACTAGCGGGATCACAGATACGCAGTATTTT.

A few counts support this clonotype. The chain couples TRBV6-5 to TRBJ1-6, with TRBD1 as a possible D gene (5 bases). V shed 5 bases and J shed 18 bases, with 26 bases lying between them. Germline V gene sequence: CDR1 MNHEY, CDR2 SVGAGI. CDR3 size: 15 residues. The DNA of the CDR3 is TGTGCCAGCAGTGAAGCCGGGACGGCGGATTTAATTCGCCACTTT. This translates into CASSEAGTADLIRHF.

The CDR3 is CASIVVRTATNYGYTF. DNA for the CDR3: TGCGCCAGCATAGTGGTGAGGACAGCTACTAACTATGGCTACACCTTC. The chain links TRBV10-2 to TRBJ1-2; perhaps TRBD1 as D (6 bases). This CDR3 is 16 amino acids long. Germline V gives CDR1 WSHSY, CDR2 SAAADI. V lost 7 bases and J lost 0, with 18 bases in between.

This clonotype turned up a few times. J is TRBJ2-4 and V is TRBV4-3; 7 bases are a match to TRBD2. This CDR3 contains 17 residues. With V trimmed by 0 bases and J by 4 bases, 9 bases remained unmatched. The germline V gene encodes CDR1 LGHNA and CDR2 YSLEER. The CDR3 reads CASSQDPPAGTKNIQYF. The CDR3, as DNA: TGCGCCAGCAGCCAAGATCCACCAGCGGGGACGAAAAACATTCAGTACTTC.

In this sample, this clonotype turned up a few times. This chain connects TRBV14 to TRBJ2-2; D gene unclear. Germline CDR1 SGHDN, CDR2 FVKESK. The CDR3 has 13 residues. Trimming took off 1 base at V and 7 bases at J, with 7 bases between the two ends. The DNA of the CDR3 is TGTGCCAGCAGCCAAGGCCCGCGCGGGGAGCTGTTTTTT. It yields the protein CASSQGPRGELFF.

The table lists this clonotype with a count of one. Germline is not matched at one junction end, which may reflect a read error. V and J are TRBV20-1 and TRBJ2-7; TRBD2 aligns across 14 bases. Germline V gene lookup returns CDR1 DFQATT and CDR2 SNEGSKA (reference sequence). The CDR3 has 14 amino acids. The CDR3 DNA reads TGCAGTGCTATTGGGACTAGCGGGAGTTACGTGCAGTACTTC. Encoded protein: CSAIGTSGSYVQYF.